What follows are 25 T cell receptor beta chains derived from one specimen sequenced in a study of Ad26.COV2.S vaccination and SARS-CoV-2 variants (dated by TCRdb to the early 2020s). Explained via the paper, the treatment or condition label denotes: roughly 18 received Ad26.COV2.S at low or high dose, single or two shots; about 5 received placebo; per-sample allocation not given. Repertoires of vaccine and placebo recipients were sequenced from samples taken on day 63 after the first injection. Libraries came from the immunoSEQ multiplex PCR assay. Drawn from immuneACCESS, this table holds only the in-frame rearrangements with V and J called that TCRdb kept. Clones are partly lost; checked studies trace under half to an unresolved V gene and leave the rest unexplained. The sample table records over 250,000 clones; approximately 89% of these occur just once. Together, the top ten hold about 3.1% of the sample.

The specimen was peripheral blood, collected in a trial of Ad26.COV2.S vaccine versus placebo. These TCRs come from a person aged 18-60 years who received the Ad26.COV2.S COVID-19 vaccine or a placebo.

This clone showed up just a few times. The chain couples TRBV6-6 to TRBJ1-5; D gene uncertain. CDR3 length equals 12 residues. Germline CDR1 is MNHNY and CDR2 is SVGAGI (reference sequence). Trimming removed 7 bases from V and 4 bases from J, with 8 bases in between. DNA of the CDR3: TGTGCCAGCACAGAAGGGAATCAGCCCCAGCATTTT. Its translation: CASTEGNQPQHF.

V and J are TRBV7-9 and TRBJ1-2; 8 bases map to TRBD1. Per the germline V gene, CDR1 is SEHNR and CDR2 is FQNEAQ (reference sequence). The V and J ends lost 4 bases and 6 bases, in that order; junction bases with no gene match: 4. The CDR3 runs 13 residues. Written as DNA, the CDR3 is TGTGCCAGCAGCTCGCCGACAGGGGATGGCTACACCTTC. This translates into CASSSPTGDGYTF. Full variable domain (rest looked up from reference TRBV7-9 and TRBJ1-2): DTGVSQNPRHKITKRGQNVTFRCDPISEHNRLYWYRQTLGQGPEFLTYFQNEAQLEKSRLLSDRFSAERPKGSFSTLEIQRTEQGDSAMYLCASSSPTGDGYTFGSGTRLTVV.

As for this clone: This sample also contains other DNA sequences that code for the same CDR3. This chain uses TRBV7-3 with TRBJ2-5; perhaps TRBD1 as D (5 bases). The V end lost 3 bases, the J end lost 2 bases, and 7 bases lay between the germline ends. The CDR3 loop spans 13 amino acids. Germline-derived CDR1 and CDR2 are SGHTA and FQGTGA. The CDR3 loop reads CASSLGRQETQYF. The CDR3, as DNA: TGTGCCAGCAGCTTGGGGCGGCAAGAGACCCAGTACTTC.

The gene calls are TRBV11-2 and TRBJ1-2; maybe TRBD1 (5 bases). Looked up from germline, CDR1 is SGHAT and CDR2 is FQNNGV. V was shortened by 7 bases and J by 2 bases, with 14 bases between the two germline ends. The length of the CDR3 is 14 residues. CDR3 residues: CASNHGGVNYGYTF. The CDR3 bases are TGTGCCAGCAACCACGGGGGGGTCAACTATGGCTACACCTTC.

This rearrangement joins TRBV3-1 (or the pseudogene TRBV3-2) to TRBJ1-5, with D maybe TRBD1 (5 bases). The V end lost 2 bases, the J end lost 0 bases, and 23 bases lay between the germline ends. This CDR3 is built from 20 residues. Germline V gene sequence: CDR1 LGHDT, CDR2 YNNKEL (reference sequence). The CDR3 spells CASSQHPRAPGHYSNQPQHF. Written as DNA, the CDR3 is TGTGCCAGCAGCCAACACCCCCGGGCCCCGGGGCACTATAGCAATCAGCCCCAGCATTTT.

This sequence joins TRBV12-5 and TRBJ1-2; D is possibly TRBD1 (5 bases). Trimming took 1 base from V and 0 from J, leaving 12 bases between them. CDR1 is LGHNT, CDR2 FRNRAP, per germline. The CDR3 has 16 residues. CDR3 sequence: CASGLGQMITNYGYTF. In DNA, the CDR3 is TGTGCTAGTGGTTTGGGACAGATGATCACTAACTATGGCTACACCTTC.

The genes are TRBV11-3 and TRBJ2-2; D gene ambiguous. The length of the CDR3 is 13 residues. The germline V gene encodes CDR1 SGHNT and CDR2 YENEEA. V lost 2 bases, J lost 3 bases, and 4 bases lay in between. Here the CDR3 reads CASSLQDTGELFF. The CDR3 coding sequence is TGTGCCAGCAGCTTACAAGACACCGGGGAGCTGTTTTTT.

The chain recombines TRBV30 with TRBJ1-6; 7 nucleotides line up with TRBD1. V lost 4 bases and J lost 7; bases outside the gene matches: 16. Germline V gene lookup returns CDR1 GTSNPN and CDR2 SVGIG (reference sequence). The CDR3 totals 17 residues. The CDR3 bases are TGTGCCTGGATCCAAAGAGGAAGAGGGGGCCTCAATTCACCCCTCCACTTT. Translation gives CAWIQRGRGGLNSPLHF.

The chain combines TRBV19 with TRBJ2-1; TRBD2 matches 9 bases. J was trimmed by 8 bases and V by 8 bases; bases with no gene match: 13. The CDR3 has 15 amino acids. In germline, CDR1 is LNHDA, CDR2 SQIVND (reference sequence). The CDR3 region has the DNA TGTGCCAGTCGCCCGGAAAGCGGGGGGAAACATGAGCAGTTCTTC. Protein sequence: CASRPESGGKHEQFF.

The genes are TRBV7-2 and TRBJ1-3, with D perhaps TRBD1 (5 bases). Germline CDR1 reads SGHTA; CDR2 reads FQGNSA. The CDR3 spans 18 residues. V was shortened by 1 base and J by 2 bases, with 18 bases between the two germline ends. DNA for the CDR3: TGTGCCAGCAGCTTAGGAGGTTCGGGGCTACTGGCTGGAAACACCATATATTTT. Its protein is CASSLGGSGLLAGNTIYF.

The genes are TRBV9 and TRBJ2-5, with 7 positions matching TRBD1. Germline assignment: CDR1 SGDLS and CDR2 YYNGEE. CDR3 length equals 15 residues. V lost 3 bases, J lost 9 bases, and 14 bases stayed unmatched. CDR3 in amino acids: CASSEQGVPLGAQYF. The CDR3 nucleotides read TGTGCCAGCAGCGAGCAGGGGGTGCCCCTTGGGGCCCAGTACTTC. The whole variable domain, filled in from reference TRBV9 and TRBJ2-5, reads DSGVTQTPKHLITATGQRVTLRCSPRSGDLSVYWYQQSLDQGLQFLIQYYNGEERAKGNILERFSAQQFPDLHSELNLSSLELGDSALYFCASSEQGVPLGAQYFGPGTRLLVL.

The rearrangement joins TRBV7-2 to TRBJ2-5; 9 nucleotides agree with TRBD1. Trimming at V came to 1 base and at J to 4 bases, leaving 13 bases not matched to a gene. Germline V gene sequence: CDR1 SGHTA, CDR2 FQGNSA. The CDR3 sequence is 18 residues long. The CDR3 coding sequence is TGTGCCAGCAGCTTAGACGGCCAACCGGGACAGGGTCTAGAGACCCAGTACTTC. Its translation: CASSLDGQPGQGLETQYF.

For this clone: The same CDR3 can be traced to other DNA sequences in this sample. This rearrangement joins TRBV18 to TRBJ2-3; no reliable D call. The CDR3 totals 12 residues. Germline CDR1 is KGHSH and CDR2 is LQKENI. The germline V and J ends were trimmed by 3 bases and 6 bases, with 7 bases remaining between them. The CDR3 sequence: CASSPGVDTQYF. The CDR3 DNA follows: TGTGCCAGCTCACCGGGCGTGGATACGCAGTATTTT.

A single count supports this clone. The V and J genes are TRBV21-1 and TRBJ1-3; TRBD1 is the table's D call and was not checked against the DNA. TRBV21-1 is an annotated pseudogene. This CDR3 region has 14 residues. CDR3 sequence (DNA): TGTGCCAGCAGCAACAGGGACTCTGGAAACACCATATATTTT. Amino acid sequence: CASSNRDSGNTIYF.

The chain combines TRBV6-1 with TRBJ2-7, with 7 bases that match TRBD1. Germline V CDR1 and CDR2: MNHNS, SASEGT. This CDR3 is 14 amino acids long. Unmatched junction bases numbered 6, after V lost 1 base and J lost 6 bases. The CDR3 spells CASSEVTGSIEQYF. CDR3 sequence (DNA): TGTGCCAGCAGTGAAGTGACAGGGAGTATCGAGCAGTACTTC.

The CDR3, as DNA: TGTGCCAGCAGTGAAGTAGTAGGGGTATTGAGAAACATTCAGTACTTC. It codes for CASSEVVGVLRNIQYF. The V gene is TRBV2, the J gene TRBJ2-4; possibly TRBD1 for D (5 bases). Looked up from germline, CDR1 is SNHLY and CDR2 is FYNNEI. V shed 1 base and J shed 6 bases, with 16 bases lying between them. This CDR3 contains 16 residues.

This rearrangement joins TRBV7-9 to TRBJ1-1, with D uncertain. Germline loops: CDR1 SEHNR, CDR2 FQNEAQ (reference sequence). Trimming pared 3 bases from V and 11 bases from J, leaving 16 bases between. The CDR3 has 13 residues. The CDR3: CASSLRVEDRAFF. The CDR3 coding sequence is TGTGCCAGCAGCTTGAGAGTTGAAGATCGGGCTTTCTTT.

This chain joins TRBV28 and TRBJ2-5, with TRBD2 identical over 9 bases. The V gene's germline CDR1 is MDHEN and CDR2 SYDVKM. V lost 6 bases to trimming and J lost 6 bases; unmatched junction nucleotides: 20. This CDR3 has 18 amino acids. This chain's CDR3 is CASSSRAIAGDNWKTQYF. As DNA, the CDR3 is TGTGCCAGCAGCTCCCGAGCCATAGCGGGGGACAATTGGAAGACCCAGTACTTC.

This chain uses TRBV10-3 with TRBJ2-1, with a possible D match to TRBD2 (6 bases). The CDR3 runs 12 residues. CDR1 ENHRY and CDR2 SYGVKD come from the germline V gene. V was trimmed by 9 bases and J by 4 bases, leaving 10 bases between them. CDR3 nucleotide sequence: TGTGCCATGGCTAGCGCTTACAATGAGCAGTTCTTC. Residues: CAMASAYNEQFF.

V gene TRBV20-1 combines with J gene TRBJ1-2; the D is unclear. The germline CDR1 and CDR2 sequences are DFQATT and SNEGSKA (reference sequence). With 3 bases removed from V and 1 base from J, the gap between germline ends came to 6 bases. The CDR3 contains 12 residues. CDR3 sequence: CSASTVNYGYTF. As DNA, the CDR3 is TGCAGTGCTAGTACCGTTAACTATGGCTACACCTTC.

The V and J genes are TRBV6-2 or TRBV6-3 and TRBJ1-1, with 7 bases lining up with TRBD1. Unmatched junction bases numbered 14, after V lost 5 bases and J lost 2 bases. CDR1 is MNHEY and CDR2 is SVGEGT in the germline V gene. CDR3 length: 17 residues. The CDR3 DNA reads TGTGCCAGCAGTCAAGGGGACAGCCATCCACTAAACACTGAAGCTTTCTTT. Translation gives CASSQGDSHPLNTEAFF.

This chain's CDR3 is CASGLSRGGDTQYF. In DNA, the CDR3 is TGTGCTAGTGGTTTGAGTCGGGGCGGGGATACGCAGTATTTT. The chain has TRBV12-5 and TRBJ2-3; D possibly matches TRBD1 or TRBD2 (5 bases each). The CDR3 contains 14 residues. V was pared by 2 bases and J by 6 bases, with 12 bases between. Germline values: CDR1 LGHNT, CDR2 FRNRAP.

The J gene is TRBJ2-5, the V gene TRBV10-3, with 9 nucleotides matching TRBD1. The trim removed 3 bases at V and 2 bases at J, leaving 4 bases unmatched. The CDR3 sequence is 15 residues long. The germline V gene encodes CDR1 ENHRY and CDR2 SYGVKD. DNA for the CDR3: TGTGCCATCAGTGAACCGGGACAGGGACAAGAGACCCAGTACTTC. Amino acids: CAISEPGQGQETQYF.

V usage is TRBV5-1 and J usage is TRBJ2-5; D is possibly TRBD1 (6 bases). This CDR3 is built from 14 residues. Trimming took 4 bases from V and 1 from J, leaving 11 bases between them. CDR1 and CDR2 (germline): SGHRS, YFSETQ. The CDR3 DNA reads TGCGCCAGCAGCCTTACAGGGACCCAAGAGACCCAGTACTTC. The encoded protein is CASSLTGTQETQYF.

V gene TRBV5-1 combines with J gene TRBJ2-3; D call uncertain. Germline values: CDR1 SGHRS, CDR2 YFSETQ. Between the trimmed V and J ends, which lost 5 bases and 0 bases, there was a span of 10 bases. This CDR3 spans 14 amino acids. The CDR3 nucleotides read TGCGCCAGCAGAGGTGGGTCTAGCACAGATACGCAGTATTTT. Translation: CASRGGSSTDTQYF.